Only a few counts were recorded for the clone carrying this T cell receptor (beta chain). Researchers defined stable Graves' hyperthyroidism as no ophthalmopathy progression within 18 months. About 10 ml of fresh peripheral blood supplied the PBMCs. The sample is drawn from a study of T cells in Graves' hyperthyroidism and ophthalmopathy. With 4 bases removed from V and 5 bases from J, the gap between germline ends came to 19 bases. The CDR3 length is 16 residues. Germline V gene lookup returns CDR1 SGHDT and CDR2 YYEEEE. Regions amplified from RNA transcripts were the TCR beta CDR3 regions. A first-round RT-PCR of the TCR CDR3 used the HTBI primer set. Each CDR3 protein is one row after TCRdb ran MiXCR on the multiplex PCR reads. Among roughly 740,000 distinct CDR3 sequences listed, less than 20% were seen once.

This TCR derives from a man between 18 and 35 years old with Graves' hyperthyroidism. Sequenced sample: blood. The chain recombines TRBV5-6 with TRBJ2-1, with D tentatively TRBD2 (6 bases). The CDR3 DNA follows: TGTGCCAGCAGCCCCGTTGCGGGAATGGGGAACAATGAGCAGTTCTTC. It encodes CASSPVAGMGNNEQFF.